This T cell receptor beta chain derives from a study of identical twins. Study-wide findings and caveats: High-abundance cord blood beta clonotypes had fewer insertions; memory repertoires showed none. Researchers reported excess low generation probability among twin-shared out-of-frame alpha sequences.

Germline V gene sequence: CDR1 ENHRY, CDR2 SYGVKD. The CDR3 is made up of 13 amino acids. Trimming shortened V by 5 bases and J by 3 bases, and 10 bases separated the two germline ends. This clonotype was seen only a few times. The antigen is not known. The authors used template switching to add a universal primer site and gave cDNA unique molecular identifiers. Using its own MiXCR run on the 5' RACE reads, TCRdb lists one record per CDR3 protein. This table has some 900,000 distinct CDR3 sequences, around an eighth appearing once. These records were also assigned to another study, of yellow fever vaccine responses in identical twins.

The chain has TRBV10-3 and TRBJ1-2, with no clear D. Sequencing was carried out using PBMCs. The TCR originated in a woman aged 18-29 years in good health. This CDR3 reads CAISPEGDYGYTF. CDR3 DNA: TGTGCCATCAGTCCGGAGGGAGACTATGGCTACACCTTC.